A single sample is the source of the 14 T cell receptor beta chains below, sequenced in a study of blood T cells in healthy people across ages. Next came a second PCR, run for roughly 7 to 12 cycles, which used a sample-barcoded 5' primer along with a J-beta primer mix. TCRdb re-called the 5' RACE reads with MiXCR, one entry per CDR3 protein. The sample holds about 500,000 distinct CDR3 sequences, 24% seen once. The same data also contributed to another study, on T cells of mothers and their children.

Material for sequencing was blood. These receptors all stem from a boy younger than 18 in good health.

The CDR3 protein is CASSRRQGVGYNEQFF. CDR3 in DNA: TGTGCCAGCAGCAGGCGACAGGGGGTTGGCTACAATGAGCAGTTCTTC. This rearrangement joins TRBV13 to TRBJ2-1, with 9 bases aligning to TRBD1. The CDR3 runs 16 residues. The V gene end was trimmed by 5 bases and the J gene end by 3 bases; junction bases not matched to a gene: 8. Looked up from germline, CDR1 is PRHDT and CDR2 is FYEKMQ (reference sequence).

This clonotype was seen only a few times. The rearrangement joins TRBV10-3 to TRBJ1-1; D unclear. The germline V and J ends were trimmed by 10 bases and 2 bases, with 14 bases remaining between them. Germline V lookup: CDR1 ENHRY, CDR2 SYGVKD. CDR3 length: 13 residues. The CDR3 is CATNEPPNTEAFF. CDR3 sequence (DNA): TGTGCCACCAACGAACCCCCTAACACTGAAGCTTTCTTT.

The chain couples TRBV10-3 to TRBJ2-2; D remains unclear. The germline gives CDR1 ENHRY, CDR2 SYGVKD. With 6 bases removed from V and 3 bases from J, the gap between germline ends came to 8 bases. There are 13 residues in the CDR3. CDR3 loop: CAIRDTYTGELFF. CDR3 nucleotide sequence: TGTGCCATCAGAGACACTTACACCGGGGAGCTGTTTTTT.

The chain combines TRBV7-2 with TRBJ2-7; 8 nucleotides align to TRBD2. V lost 8 bases, J lost 0 bases, and 9 bases stayed unmatched. Germline CDR1 reads SGHTA; CDR2 reads FQGNSA. The CDR3 is 15 residues long. CDR3 bases: TGTGCCAGCTTCCTAAAACTAGCGGACTCCTACGAGCAGTACTTC. Residues: CASFLKLADSYEQYF.

The CDR3 coding sequence is TGCAGTGCAATAGGGGGGGGACACCTCTACGAGCAGTACTTC. It yields the protein CSAIGGGHLYEQYF. The chain couples TRBV20-1 to TRBJ2-7; tentatively, D is TRBD2 (7 bases). The CDR3 totals 14 residues. V was shortened by 6 bases and J by 3 bases, with 18 bases between the two germline ends. Per the germline V gene, CDR1 is DFQATT and CDR2 is SNEGSKA (reference sequence).

This chain connects TRBV6-6 to TRBJ2-3; D not certain. Trimming pared 4 bases from V and 6 bases from J, leaving 14 bases between. The CDR3 has 14 residues. Germline assignment: CDR1 MNHNY and CDR2 SVGAGI (reference sequence). CDR3 loop: CASSCYSERDTQYF. CDR3 DNA sequence: TGTGCCAGCAGTTGTTACTCTGAGAGGGATACGCAGTATTTT.

CDR3 DNA: TGTGCCAGCAGTTTGTGGCTGAACTACGAGCAGTACTTC. Protein: CASSLWLNYEQYF. The rearrangement links TRBV28 to TRBJ2-7; the D is unclear. This CDR3 contains 13 residues. Germline CDR1 is MDHEN and CDR2 is SYDVKM. V lost 3 bases and J lost 3, with 9 bases in between. Complete variable domain (other parts from reference TRBV28 and TRBJ2-7): DVKVTQSSRYLVKRTGEKVFLECVQDMDHENMFWYRQDPGLGLRLIYFSYDVKMKEKGDIPEGYSVSREKKERFSLILESASTNQTSMYLCASSLWLNYEQYFGPGTRLTVT.

This clonotype was found a few times. The rearrangement uses TRBV7-2 and TRBJ2-3; TRBD2 matches 8 bases. Trimming removed 8 bases from V and 6 bases from J; junction bases left unmatched: 13. This CDR3 contains 15 residues. Germline V gene sequence: CDR1 SGHTA, CDR2 FQGNSA. In DNA form, the CDR3 reads TGTGCCAGCGACCTAGCGGGCCTCCCCGGGGATACGCAGTATTTT. Its translation is CASDLAGLPGDTQYF.

This chain uses TRBV30 with TRBJ2-5; TRBD1 aligns across 8 bases. V lost 4 bases to trimming and J lost 5 bases; unmatched junction nucleotides: 6. Germline V gene lookup returns CDR1 GTSNPN and CDR2 SVGIG (reference sequence). The length of the CDR3 is 13 residues. The CDR3 bases are TGTGCCTGGACGCAAAGACAGGGGGAGACCCAGTACTTC. Translated, it gives CAWTQRQGETQYF.

In its sample, this clonotype was seen a few times. The V gene is TRBV20-1, the J gene TRBJ2-6, with a weak D call TRBD1 (6 bases). Germline V gene sequence: CDR1 DFQATT, CDR2 SNEGSKA (reference sequence). The V gene lost 3 bases and the J gene lost 0 bases, with 12 bases spanning the gap. The CDR3 is 16 amino acids. CDR3 amino acids: CSASRGQNSGANVLTF. CDR3 DNA sequence: TGCAGTGCTAGTAGGGGACAAAACTCTGGGGCCAACGTCCTGACTTTC.

This clonotype was observed many times. The gene calls are TRBV27 and TRBJ2-6; D is ambiguous. The germline gives CDR1 MNHEY, CDR2 SMNVEV (reference sequence). Trimming pared 6 bases from V and 0 bases from J, leaving 9 bases between. This CDR3 spans 15 amino acids. The CDR3 spells CASSPRNSGANVLTF. DNA for the CDR3: TGTGCCAGCAGCCCACGCAACTCTGGGGCCAACGTCCTGACTTTC.

The V call is TRBV9, the J call TRBJ2-2, with D perhaps TRBD1 or TRBD2 (6 bases each). This CDR3 is 13 amino acids long. V was cut by 2 bases and J by 7 bases, with 9 bases left in between. Germline CDR1 is SGDLS and CDR2 is YYNGEE. The CDR3 region is CASSVGGVGELFF. CDR3 nucleotide sequence: TGTGCCAGCAGCGTCGGGGGCGTCGGGGAGCTGTTTTTT.

The table lists this clonotype with many counts. The J gene is TRBJ2-2, the V gene TRBV7-3, with D perhaps TRBD1 (6 bases). The ends were cut back, 1 base at V and 7 bases at J, with 10 bases in the middle. From germline, CDR1 is SGHTA and CDR2 FQGTGA. The CDR3 is 14 residues long. CDR3 in amino acids: CASSLNRVGGELFF. In DNA form, the CDR3 reads TGTGCCAGCAGCTTAAACAGGGTCGGCGGGGAGCTGTTTTTT.

This chain uses TRBV20-1 with TRBJ2-1; maybe TRBD1 (6 bases). The CDR3 runs 13 residues. Trimming removed 3 bases from V and 9 bases from J, with 15 bases in between. Per germline, CDR1 DFQATT and CDR2 SNEGSKA (reference sequence). The CDR3 loop is CSASDRTGGEQFF. The CDR3, as DNA: TGCAGTGCTAGCGACAGGACTGGGGGTGAGCAGTTCTTC.